This T cell receptor (beta chain) was profiled in a study of shared clonotypes between healthy human individuals (dated by TCRdb to about 2020). Background on the whole study: The cohort included three men and two women between 18 and 49 years of age. Per donor, three plates each were used for CD4 naive and CD4 memory, two for CD8 naive, and one for CD8 memory. Blood TCR repertoires of about 5 healthy adults were deeply sequenced to estimate repertoire size and the extent of clonotype sharing between individuals. To increase sequencing depth and limit assay-specific biases, different laboratories used diverse techniques to prepare libraries and sequence TCR repertoires. Between about 0.9 and 9 billion PBMCs per donor were obtained by leukapheresis.

What the research found in general, with its limitations: The genetic and exposure-history diversity represented was limited by the small number of donors. Only blood was sampled, and tissue TCR repertoires likely differ from those in blood. Across four donors, approximately 4.9% of naive CD4, roughly 3.8% of naive CD8, 2% to 2.5% of memory CD4, and approximately 0.4% of memory CD8 clonotypes were shared. Rarefaction of sorted-subset datasets indicated incomplete sequencing despite the large sequencing depth. Compared with non-shared clonotypes, clonotypes shared by all four sorted-subset donors had higher generation probabilities. Based on pairwise subsampling, the degree of clonotype sharing among donors was expected to be affected by sequencing depth. Naive subsets generally had larger estimated clonotype richness than memory subsets did.

CDR1 SEHNR and CDR2 FQNEAQ were looked up in the germline V gene (reference sequence). The CDR3 runs 12 residues from the cysteine to the phenylalanine. Of the read, only the CDR3 DNA is kept; its 36 bases are in frame from base 1. V was cut back by 5 bases and J by 4 bases, leaving a gap of 9 bases between them. About this clone itself: No antigen is known for it. No base quality values were provided; no much bigger clone lies one nucleotide off.

CD8 naive samples were obtained by positive selection for CCR7 among CD45RO-negative cells, yielding a CD45RA+CCR7+ population from which TemRA cells were excluded. Donors were healthy HIV-negative adults with no recently reported acute infections or vaccinations. Every donor was a Caucasian adult residing in Nashville, Tennessee, USA. Blood was obtained by leukapheresis, after which PBMCs were separated by Ficoll-Histopaque density gradient centrifugation and cryopreserved in liquid nitrogen vapor phase. Purity and quantity of every magnetically sorted T cell population were checked by analytical flow cytometry. From each sorted fraction, genomic DNA was isolated and quantified by UV absorbance on a Nanodrop 2000c. Using the deep immunoSEQ assay, multiplex PCR amplified TCR CDR3 regions from genomic DNA. Extracted genomic DNA from each cell subset was distributed evenly across all wells of several immunoSEQ 96-well plates, and each plate was treated as a replicate. For sorted subsets, approximately 200 ng of genomic DNA, equivalent to some 30,000 T cell genomes, went into each replicate PCR. Purified libraries were quantified with a Qubit 3.0 fluorometer, sized on a Bioanalyzer 2100, and re-quantified with the KAPA Library Quantification kit. Every immunoSEQ 96-well plate was sequenced on a dedicated single-read 150-cycle Illumina NextSeq 550 flow cell. As for how the authors treated the data: Because the immunoSEQ output held only junctional sequences and lacked quality scores, the filtering could not match the filtering applied to full-length reads. Sequences were annotated with PyIR, a Python wrapper for IgBLAST v1.9, using IMGT germline references to assign V/J genes and CDR3. Reads with weak V/J assignments (E-value above 1e-6), missing CDR3, stop codons, out-of-frame junctions, or ambiguous translated residues were removed. A V3J clonotype was defined by an identical inferred V gene, J gene, and CDR3 amino acid sequence. The percentage overlap between two repertoires was calculated by dividing the number of shared unique clonotypes by the size of the smaller repertoire. Repertoire richness was assessed with RTK rarefaction, the Chao1 estimator, and Recon v2.1 estimates of unobserved clonotypes. OLGA was used to compute generation probabilities for all TCRbeta clonotypes that the gDNA method yielded from a handful of donors. Imported from immuneACCESS, the table was reduced by TCRdb to in-frame sequences with V and J called. These copies leave out some clones; in studies compared against another copy, an unresolved V gene accounts for under half, and the cause of the remainder is not known. V and J calls and clone size are those listed in that table; D and trimming were worked out from the DNA. The sample contains roughly 600,000 clones, 95% to 98% of them found a single time. Together, the top ten hold 0.3% of the sample.

The V and J segments used are TRBV7-9 and TRBJ2-7; TRBD2 could be the D gene, as 5 bases match. This sequence originates from a man aged 25 to 40 in good health. Sequenced input: naive CD8+ T cells sorted from blood. The sample's cell subset or site label is to be understood as: CD45RA+CCR7+. The CDR3 is CASSVGGYEQYF. The nucleotide sequence reads TGTGCCAGCAGCGTTGGAGGTTACGAGCAGTACTTC.